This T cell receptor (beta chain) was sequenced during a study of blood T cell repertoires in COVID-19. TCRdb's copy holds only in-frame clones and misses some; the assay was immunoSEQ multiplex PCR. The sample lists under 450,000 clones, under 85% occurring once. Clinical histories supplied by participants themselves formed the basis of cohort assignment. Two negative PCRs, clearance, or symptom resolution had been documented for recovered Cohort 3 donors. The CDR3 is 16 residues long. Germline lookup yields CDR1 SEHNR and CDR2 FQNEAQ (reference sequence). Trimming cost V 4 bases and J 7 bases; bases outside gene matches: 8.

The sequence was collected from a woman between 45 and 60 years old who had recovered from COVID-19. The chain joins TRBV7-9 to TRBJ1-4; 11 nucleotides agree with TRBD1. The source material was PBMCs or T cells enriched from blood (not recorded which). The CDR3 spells CASSSPGQGDGEKLFF. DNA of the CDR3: TGTGCCAGCAGCTCCCCGGGACAGGGGGACGGTGAAAAACTGTTTTTT. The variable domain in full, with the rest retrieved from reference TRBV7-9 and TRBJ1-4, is DTGVSQNPRHKITKRGQNVTFRCDPISEHNRLYWYRQTLGQGPEFLTYFQNEAQLEKSRLLSDRFSAERPKGSFSTLEIQRTEQGDSAMYLCASSSPGQGDGEKLFFGSGTQLSVL.